This entry features one T cell receptor (beta chain) sequence. Antigen: not known. This record belongs to a study of cytomegalovirus exposure and HLA in healthy donors. Study overall: Genotyping of roughly 400 donors showed that about 83% belonged to the Caucasian-associated ancestry cluster. Study findings and constraints: The study labeled 180 or so TCR beta chains cytomegalovirus-associated. Presence/absence results assume similar sequencing depth per donor, which may not hold.

The CDR3 spans 17 residues. With V trimmed by 0 bases and J by 3 bases, 7 bases remained unmatched. Germline V gene data show CDR1 as MNHNS and CDR2 as SASEGT. PCR amplification relied on 60 Vbeta primers (plus 13 Jbeta primers). TCRdb's table, derived via immunoSEQ multiplex PCR, lists solely in-frame clones and lacks some. Recorded for this sample: 55,000 to 85,000 clones. The V gene is TRBV6-1, the J gene TRBJ2-5; 10 nucleotides match TRBD1. Input material: PBMCs. This clonotype was obtained from a female donor in good health and CMV-seropositive. The DNA of the CDR3 is TGTGCCAGCAGTGAAGCTCCACCCGGGACAGGGGAAGAGACCCAGTACTTC. It yields the protein CASSEAPPGTGEETQYF.